The present T cell receptor (beta chain) was sequenced within a study of shared T cell receptors in the human thymus. Per the germline V gene, CDR1 is SNHLY and CDR2 is FYNNEI. The CDR3 spans 15 residues. Unmatched junction bases numbered 3, after V lost 4 bases and J lost 6 bases. Clones were sequenced by immunoSEQ multiplex PCR, and TCRdb holds only the in-frame ones, with some missing. The sample shows 540,000 or so clones, 75% to 85% of them seen only once. A few counts support this clone. A further study also used this sample, focusing on human thymus T cells. That publication notes: Highly overlapping thymic repertoires in unrelated individuals were reported by related research.

This chain uses TRBV2 with TRBJ2-1, with 13 nucleotides matching TRBD2. The receptor was isolated from a boy in the first two years of life with a congenital heart defect. Sequencing was carried out using thymocytes. The CDR3 region is CASSGTSGSPNEQFF. CDR3 nucleotide sequence: TGTGCCAGCAGTGGGACTAGCGGGAGCCCCAATGAGCAGTTCTTC.